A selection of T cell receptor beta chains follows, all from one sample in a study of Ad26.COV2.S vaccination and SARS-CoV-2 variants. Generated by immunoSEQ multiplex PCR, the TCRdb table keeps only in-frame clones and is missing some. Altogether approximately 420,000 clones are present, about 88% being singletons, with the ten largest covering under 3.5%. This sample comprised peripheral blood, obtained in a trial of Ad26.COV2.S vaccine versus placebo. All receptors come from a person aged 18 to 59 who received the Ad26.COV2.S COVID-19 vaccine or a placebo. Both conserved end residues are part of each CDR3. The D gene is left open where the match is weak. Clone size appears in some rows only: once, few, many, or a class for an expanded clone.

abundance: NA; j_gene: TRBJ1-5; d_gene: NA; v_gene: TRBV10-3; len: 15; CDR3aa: CAISESTGGGQPQHF; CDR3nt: TGTGCCATCAGTGAGTCAACGGGGGGCGGTCAGCCCCAGCATTTT
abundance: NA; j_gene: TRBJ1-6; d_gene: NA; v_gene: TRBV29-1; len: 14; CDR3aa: CSVENPTVNSPLHF; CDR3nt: TGCAGCGTTGAAAACCCGACAGTCAATTCACCCCTCCACTTT
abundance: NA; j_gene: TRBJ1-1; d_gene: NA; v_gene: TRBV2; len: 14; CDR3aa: CASSTSLGLTEAFF; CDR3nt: TGTGCCAGCAGTACCTCCTTGGGACTCACTGAAGCTTTCTTT
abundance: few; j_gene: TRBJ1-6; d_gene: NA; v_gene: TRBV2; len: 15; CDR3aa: CATQSASSYNSPLHF; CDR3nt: TGTGCCACCCAGAGTGCGAGCTCCTATAATTCACCCCTCCACTTT
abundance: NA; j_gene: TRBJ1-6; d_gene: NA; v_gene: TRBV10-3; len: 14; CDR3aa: CAISGTQNNSPLHF; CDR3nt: TGTGCCATCAGCGGGACGCAGAATAATTCACCCCTCCACTTT
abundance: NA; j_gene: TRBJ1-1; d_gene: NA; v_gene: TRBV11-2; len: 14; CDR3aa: CASSPLALNTEAFF; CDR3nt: TGTGCCAGCAGCCCTCTGGCACTAAACACTGAAGCTTTCTTT
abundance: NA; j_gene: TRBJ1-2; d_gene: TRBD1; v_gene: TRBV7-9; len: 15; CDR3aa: CASSQFGQGVGGYTF; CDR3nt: TGTGCCAGCAGCCAGTTCGGACAGGGGGTTGGGGGCTACACCTTC
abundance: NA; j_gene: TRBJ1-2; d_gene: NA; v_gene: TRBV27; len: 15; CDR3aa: CASSLRDGSPWGYTF; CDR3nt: TGTGCCAGCAGTTTGAGGGACGGATCACCCTGGGGCTACACCTTC
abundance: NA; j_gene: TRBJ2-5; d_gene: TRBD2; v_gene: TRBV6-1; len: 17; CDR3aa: CASSEGTSTGGRETQYF; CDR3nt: TGTGCCAGCAGTGAAGGAACCTCGACAGGCGGGAGGGAGACCCAGTACTTC
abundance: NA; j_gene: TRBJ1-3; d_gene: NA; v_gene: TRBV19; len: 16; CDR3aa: CASSSKLRDNWNTIYF; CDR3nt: TGTGCCAGTAGTTCAAAGCTCCGGGACAACTGGAACACCATATATTTT
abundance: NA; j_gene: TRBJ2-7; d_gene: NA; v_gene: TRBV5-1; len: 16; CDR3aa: CASSLLGAGAPYEQYF; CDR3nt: TGCGCCAGCAGCTTGTTGGGTGCGGGGGCCCCCTACGAGCAGTACTTC
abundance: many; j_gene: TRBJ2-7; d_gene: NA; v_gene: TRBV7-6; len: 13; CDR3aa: CASSLVWGDEQYF; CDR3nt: TGTGCCAGCAGCTTAGTTTGGGGGGACGAGCAGTACTTC
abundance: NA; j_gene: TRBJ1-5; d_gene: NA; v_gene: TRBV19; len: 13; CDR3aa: CASSISGAQPQHF; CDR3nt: TGTGCCAGTAGTATCTCAGGGGCCCAGCCCCAGCATTTT
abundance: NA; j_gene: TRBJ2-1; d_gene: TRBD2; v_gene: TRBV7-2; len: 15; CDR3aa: CASSSGLAGVNEQFF; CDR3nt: TGTGCCAGCAGCTCCGGACTAGCGGGGGTAAATGAGCAGTTCTTC
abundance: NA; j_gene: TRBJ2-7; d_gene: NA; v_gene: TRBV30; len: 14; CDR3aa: CAWREGLVPSEQYF; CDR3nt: TGTGCCTGGAGAGAGGGGCTAGTCCCATCCGAGCAGTACTTC
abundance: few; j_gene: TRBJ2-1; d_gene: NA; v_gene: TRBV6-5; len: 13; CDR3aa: CASSYHRRDEQFF; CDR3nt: TGTGCCAGCAGTTACCATAGGCGAGATGAGCAGTTCTTC
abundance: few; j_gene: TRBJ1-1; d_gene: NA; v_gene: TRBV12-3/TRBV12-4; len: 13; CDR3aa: CASSPTGRTEAFF; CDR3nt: TGTGCCAGCAGTCCCACAGGGAGGACTGAAGCTTTCTTT
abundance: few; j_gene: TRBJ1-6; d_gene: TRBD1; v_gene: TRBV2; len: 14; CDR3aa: CASRGDRVNSPLHF; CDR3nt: TGTGCCAGCCGTGGGGACAGGGTTAATTCACCCCTCCACTTT
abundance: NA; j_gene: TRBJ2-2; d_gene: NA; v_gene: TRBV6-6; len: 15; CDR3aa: CASSWDPTNTGELFF; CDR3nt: TGTGCCAGCAGTTGGGACCCAACGAACACCGGGGAGCTGTTTTTT
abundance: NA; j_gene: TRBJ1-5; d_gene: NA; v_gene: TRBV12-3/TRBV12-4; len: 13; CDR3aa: CASSFLGSQPQHF; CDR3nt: TGTGCCAGCAGTTTCTTGGGAAGCCAGCCCCAGCATTTT
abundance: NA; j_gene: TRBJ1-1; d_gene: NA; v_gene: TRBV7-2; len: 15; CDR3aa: CASSLVPTIGTEAFF; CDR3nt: TGTGCCAGCAGCTTAGTCCCCACCATTGGGACTGAAGCTTTCTTT
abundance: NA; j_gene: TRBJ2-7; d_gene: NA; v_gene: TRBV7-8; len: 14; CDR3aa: CASSLDFLLDEQYF; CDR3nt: TGTGCCAGCAGCTTAGATTTTTTATTGGACGAGCAGTACTTC
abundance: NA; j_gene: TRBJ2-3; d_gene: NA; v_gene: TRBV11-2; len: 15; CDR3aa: CASSLDLQGQGGQYF; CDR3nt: TGTGCCAGCAGCTTAGACCTACAGGGCCAGGGCGGGCAGTATTTT
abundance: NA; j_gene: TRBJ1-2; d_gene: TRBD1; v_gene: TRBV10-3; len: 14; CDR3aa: CAIRQGGTNYGYTF; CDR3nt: TGTGCCATCAGACAGGGGGGGACTAACTATGGCTACACCTTC
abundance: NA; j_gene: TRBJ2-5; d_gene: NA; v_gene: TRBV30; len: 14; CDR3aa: CAWGPEPGWETQYF; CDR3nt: TGTGCCTGGGGTCCTGAGCCAGGGTGGGAGACCCAGTACTTC
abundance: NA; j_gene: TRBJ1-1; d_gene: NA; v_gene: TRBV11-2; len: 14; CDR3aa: CASSFARGDTEAFF; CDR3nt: TGTGCCAGCAGCTTTGCAAGGGGGGACACTGAAGCTTTCTTT
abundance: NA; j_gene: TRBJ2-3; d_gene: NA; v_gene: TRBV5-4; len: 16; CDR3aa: CASSWTGTPLPDTQYF; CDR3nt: TGTGCCAGCAGCTGGACCGGGACTCCACTTCCAGATACGCAGTATTTT
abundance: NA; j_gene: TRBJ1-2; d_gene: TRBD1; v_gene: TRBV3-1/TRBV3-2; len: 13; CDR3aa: CASSAQGAYGYTF; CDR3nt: TGTGCCAGCAGTGCACAGGGGGCTTATGGCTACACCTTC
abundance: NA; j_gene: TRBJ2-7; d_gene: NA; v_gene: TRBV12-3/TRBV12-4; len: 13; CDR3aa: CASSSANGYEQYF; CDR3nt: TGTGCCAGCAGTTCCGCGAACGGCTACGAGCAGTACTTC
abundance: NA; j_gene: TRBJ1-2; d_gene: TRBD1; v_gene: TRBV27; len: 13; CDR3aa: CASSLTGGAGYTF; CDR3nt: TGTGCCAGCAGTCTCACAGGGGGCGCAGGCTACACCTTC
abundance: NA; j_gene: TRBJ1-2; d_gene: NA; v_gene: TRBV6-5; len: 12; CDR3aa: CASSYDSYGYTF; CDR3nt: TGTGCCAGCAGTTACGACAGTTATGGCTACACCTTC
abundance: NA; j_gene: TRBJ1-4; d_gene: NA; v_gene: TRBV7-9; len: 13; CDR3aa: CASSTIAEEKLFF; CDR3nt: TGTGCCAGCAGCACGATCGCGGAGGAAAAACTGTTTTTT
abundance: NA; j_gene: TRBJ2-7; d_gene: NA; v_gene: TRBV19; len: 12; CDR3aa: CASSIWGGEQYF; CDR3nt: TGTGCCAGTAGTATCTGGGGAGGCGAGCAGTACTTC
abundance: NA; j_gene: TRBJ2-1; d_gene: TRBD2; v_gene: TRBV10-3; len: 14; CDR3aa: CAISEAGGTGEQFF; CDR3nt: TGTGCCATCAGTGAAGCGGGGGGTACTGGTGAGCAGTTCTTC
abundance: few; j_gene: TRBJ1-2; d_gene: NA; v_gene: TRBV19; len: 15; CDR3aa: CASSIARGSNYGYTF; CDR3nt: TGTGCCAGTAGTATAGCGAGAGGGTCAAACTATGGCTACACCTTC
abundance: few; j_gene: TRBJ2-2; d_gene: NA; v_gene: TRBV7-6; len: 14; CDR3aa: CASRNAGVTGELFF; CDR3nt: TGTGCCAGCAGAAACGCAGGGGTAACCGGGGAGCTGTTTTTT